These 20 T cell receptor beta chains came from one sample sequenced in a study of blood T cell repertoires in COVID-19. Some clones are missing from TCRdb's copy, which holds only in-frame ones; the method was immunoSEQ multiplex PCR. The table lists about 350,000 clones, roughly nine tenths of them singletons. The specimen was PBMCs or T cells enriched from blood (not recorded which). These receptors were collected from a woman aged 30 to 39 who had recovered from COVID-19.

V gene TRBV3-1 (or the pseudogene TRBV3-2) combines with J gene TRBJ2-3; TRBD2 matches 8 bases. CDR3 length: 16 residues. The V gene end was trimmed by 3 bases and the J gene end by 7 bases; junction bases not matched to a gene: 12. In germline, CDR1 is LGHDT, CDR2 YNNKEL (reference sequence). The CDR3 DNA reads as TGTGCCAGCAGCCAGGTTTCCGGGGGGGCCGTAAATACGCAGTATTTT. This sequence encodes CASSQVSGGAVNTQYF.

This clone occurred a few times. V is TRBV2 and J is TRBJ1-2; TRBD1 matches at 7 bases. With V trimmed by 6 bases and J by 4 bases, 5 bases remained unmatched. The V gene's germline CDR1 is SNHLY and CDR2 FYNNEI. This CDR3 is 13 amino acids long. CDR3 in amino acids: CASREGQSYGYTF. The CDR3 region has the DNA TGTGCCAGCAGGGAGGGACAGAGCTATGGCTACACCTTC.

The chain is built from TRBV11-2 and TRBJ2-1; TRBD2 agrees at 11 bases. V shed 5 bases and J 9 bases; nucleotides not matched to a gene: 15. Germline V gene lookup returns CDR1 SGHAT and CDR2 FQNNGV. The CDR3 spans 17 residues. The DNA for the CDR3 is TGTGCCAGCAGCCCCGGACTAGCGGGCGGACTATTTGGTGAGCAGTTCTTC. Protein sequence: CASSPGLAGGLFGEQFF. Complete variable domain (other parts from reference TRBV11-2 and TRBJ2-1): EAGVAQSPRYKIIEKRQSVAFWCNPISGHATLYWYQQILGQGPKLLIQFQNNGVVDDSQLPKDRFSAERLKGVDSTLKIQPAKLEDSAVYLCASSPGLAGGLFGEQFFGPGTRLTVL.

The CDR3 loop is CASSDRSGGNTGELFF. The CDR3 nucleotides are TGTGCCAGCAGTGATCGCAGCGGGGGAAACACCGGGGAGCTGTTTTTT. This rearrangement joins TRBV25-1 to TRBJ2-2; 8 bases line up with TRBD2. The CDR3 totals 16 residues. Looked up from germline, CDR1 is MGHDK and CDR2 is SYGVNS. The ends lost 3 bases at V and 2 bases at J; junction bases unmatched: 5.

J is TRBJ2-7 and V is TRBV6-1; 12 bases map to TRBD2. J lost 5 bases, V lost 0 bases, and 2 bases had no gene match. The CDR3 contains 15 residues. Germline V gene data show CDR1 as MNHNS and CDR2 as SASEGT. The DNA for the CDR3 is TGTGCCAGCAGTGAAGCGCTAGCGGGGGGGCACGAGCAGTACTTC. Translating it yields CASSEALAGGHEQYF.

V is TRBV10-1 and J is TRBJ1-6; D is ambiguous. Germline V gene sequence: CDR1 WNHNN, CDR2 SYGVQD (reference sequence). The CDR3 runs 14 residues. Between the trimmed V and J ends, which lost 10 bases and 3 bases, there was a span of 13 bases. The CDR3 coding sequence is TGCGCCAACCCGACACGGGACTATAATTCACCCCTCCACTTT. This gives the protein CANPTRDYNSPLHF.

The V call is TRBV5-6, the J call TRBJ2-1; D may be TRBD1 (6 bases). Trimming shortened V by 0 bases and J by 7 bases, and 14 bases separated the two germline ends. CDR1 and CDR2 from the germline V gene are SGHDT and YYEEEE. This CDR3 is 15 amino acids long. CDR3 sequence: CASSLAGGGSNEQFF. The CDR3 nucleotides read TGTGCCAGCAGCTTGGCGGGTGGGGGCTCGAATGAGCAGTTCTTC.

CDR3 protein: CASNLGQGGAQETQYF. The CDR3 nucleotides read TGTGCCAGCAACCTAGGACAGGGAGGCGCGCAAGAGACCCAGTACTTC. This chain connects TRBV9 to TRBJ2-5, with 8 bases identical to TRBD1. Germline V gene sequence: CDR1 SGDLS, CDR2 YYNGEE. V shed 6 bases and J 2 bases; nucleotides not matched to a gene: 12. There are 16 residues in the CDR3.

The CDR3 sequence: CASKTVGGRWGYTF. In DNA form, the CDR3 reads TGTGCCAGCAAAACGGTGGGGGGTCGATGGGGCTACACCTTC. This chain joins TRBV27 and TRBJ1-2; TRBD1 is a possible D gene (5 bases). There are 14 residues in the CDR3. The ends were cut back, 7 bases at V and 8 bases at J, with 20 bases in the middle. The germline V gene has CDR1 MNHEY and CDR2 SMNVEV (reference sequence).

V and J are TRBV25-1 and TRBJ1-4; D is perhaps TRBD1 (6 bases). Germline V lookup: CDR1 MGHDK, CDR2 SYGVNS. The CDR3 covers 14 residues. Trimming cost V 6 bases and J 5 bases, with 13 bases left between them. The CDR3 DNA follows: TGTGCCAGCAGCAGACAGGAGATGAATGAAAAACTGTTTTTT. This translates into CASSRQEMNEKLFF.

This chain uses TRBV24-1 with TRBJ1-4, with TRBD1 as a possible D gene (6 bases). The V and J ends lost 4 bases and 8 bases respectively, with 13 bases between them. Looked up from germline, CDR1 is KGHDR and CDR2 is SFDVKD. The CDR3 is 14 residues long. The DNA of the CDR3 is TGTGCCACCAGTGAAGGGGGGGACGCGGAAAAACTGTTTTTT. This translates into CATSEGGDAEKLFF.

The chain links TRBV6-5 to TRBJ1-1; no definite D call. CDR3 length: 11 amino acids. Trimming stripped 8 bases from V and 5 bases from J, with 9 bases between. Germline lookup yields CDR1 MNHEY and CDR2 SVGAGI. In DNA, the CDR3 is TGTGCCAGCGGAGGAAGGACTGAAGCTTTCTTT. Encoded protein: CASGGRTEAFF.

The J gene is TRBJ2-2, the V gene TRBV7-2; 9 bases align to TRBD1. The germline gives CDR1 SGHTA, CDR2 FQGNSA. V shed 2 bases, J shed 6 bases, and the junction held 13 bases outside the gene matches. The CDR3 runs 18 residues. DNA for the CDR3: TGTGCCAGCAGCTTATTTGACAGAATACAGGGGGCACCCGGGGAGCTGTTTTTT. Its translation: CASSLFDRIQGAPGELFF.

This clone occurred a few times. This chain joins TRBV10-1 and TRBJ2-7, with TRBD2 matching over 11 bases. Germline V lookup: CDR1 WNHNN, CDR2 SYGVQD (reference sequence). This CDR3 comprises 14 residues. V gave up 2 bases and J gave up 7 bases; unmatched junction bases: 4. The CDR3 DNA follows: TGCGCCAGCAGTGAGGCCAGACTAGCGGGAGAGCAGTACTTC. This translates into CASSEARLAGEQYF.

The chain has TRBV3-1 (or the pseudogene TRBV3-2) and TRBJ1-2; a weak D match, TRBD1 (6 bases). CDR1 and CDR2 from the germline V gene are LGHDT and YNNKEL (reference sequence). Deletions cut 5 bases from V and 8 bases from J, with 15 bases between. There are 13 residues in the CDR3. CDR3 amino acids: CASSGRGAEGYTF. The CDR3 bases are TGTGCCAGCAGCGGTCGGGGGGCGGAGGGCTACACCTTC.

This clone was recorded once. CDR3 protein: CSVHGGTNEKLFF. The CDR3 DNA reads as TGCAGCGTCCACGGGGGGACTAATGAAAAACTGTTTTTT. The V gene is TRBV29-1, the J gene TRBJ1-4, with D possibly TRBD1 on 5 matching bases. Germline CDR1 reads SQVTM; CDR2 reads ANQGSEA. Trimming took 6 bases from V and 2 from J, leaving 10 bases between them. The CDR3 runs to 13 residues.

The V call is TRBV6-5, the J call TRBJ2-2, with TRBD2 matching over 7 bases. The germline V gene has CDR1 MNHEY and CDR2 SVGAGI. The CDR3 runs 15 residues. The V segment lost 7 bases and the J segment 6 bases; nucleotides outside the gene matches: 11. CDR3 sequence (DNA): TGTGCCAGCATTAACACGGGGGGTACCCCCGGGGAGCTGTTTTTT. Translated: CASINTGGTPGELFF.

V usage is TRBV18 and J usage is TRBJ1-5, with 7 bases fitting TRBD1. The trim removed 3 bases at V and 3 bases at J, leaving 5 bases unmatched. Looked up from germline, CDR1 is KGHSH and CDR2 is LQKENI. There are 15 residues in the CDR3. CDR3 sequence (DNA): TGTGCCAGCTCACCCGAGACAGGGTTCAATCAGCCCCAGCATTTT. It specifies CASSPETGFNQPQHF.

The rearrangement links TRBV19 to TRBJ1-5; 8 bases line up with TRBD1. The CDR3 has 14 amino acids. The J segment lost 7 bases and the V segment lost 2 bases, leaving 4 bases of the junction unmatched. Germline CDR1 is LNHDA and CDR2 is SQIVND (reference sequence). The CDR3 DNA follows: TGTGCCAGTAGTATACAGGGGGCAAGACAGCCCCAGCATTTT. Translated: CASSIQGARQPQHF.

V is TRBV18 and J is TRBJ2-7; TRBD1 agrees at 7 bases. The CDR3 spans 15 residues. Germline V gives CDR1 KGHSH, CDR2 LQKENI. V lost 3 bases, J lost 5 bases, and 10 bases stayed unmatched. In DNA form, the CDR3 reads TGTGCCAGCTCACCGCCCTCGACAGGGAATAACGAGCAGTACTTC. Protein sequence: CASSPPSTGNNEQYF.